Listed below are T cell receptor beta chains from one sample, sequenced in a study of blood T cell repertoires in COVID-19. Data came from immunoSEQ multiplex PCR; TCRdb stores just in-frame clones and leaves some out. The sample holds 300,000 to 350,000 clones, approximately 86% seen once. Sequencing input: peripheral blood. The receptors stem from a man between 18 and 35 years old with active or convalescent COVID-19. Each CDR3 is given with its conserved first and last residue. D genes are given only for firm matches. The size of a clone is reported for some rows only, either as once, few or many, or as a class for expanded clones.

size,length,V,J,D,DNA,CDR3
.,14,TRBV4-1,TRBJ2-7,TRBD1,TGCGCCAGCAGCCCCGGGACAGGGCAGGGCGAGCAGTACTTC,CASSPGTGQGEQYF
few,15,TRBV7-2,TRBJ1-6,.,TGTGCCAGCAGCTCGGGGGGGGGCGAGGGTTCACCCCTCCACTTT,CASSSGGGEGSPLHF
.,15,TRBV28,TRBJ2-7,.,TGTGCCACCAGAAGTTCACTTGTCATCTCCTACGAGCAGTACTTC,CATRSSLVISYEQYF
many,16,TRBV4-1,TRBJ2-1,TRBD2,TGCGCCAGCAGCCCTCCCGGCGGGAGGGCGAGGGATGAGCAGTTCTTC,CASSPPGGRARDEQFF
.,15,TRBV6-5,TRBJ1-2,TRBD1,TGTGCCAGCAGTAGGACAGGGAATTTTAACTATGGCTACACCTTC,CASSRTGNFNYGYTF
few,11,TRBV10-3,TRBJ1-2,.,TGTGCCATCAGTGACCCATATGGCTACACCTTC,CAISDPYGYTF
few,16,TRBV5-4,TRBJ2-3,TRBD2,TGTGCCAGCAGCTCCGTCTCGGGAGGGCGGCCAGATACGCAGTATTTT,CASSSVSGGRPDTQYF
.,13,TRBV10-1,TRBJ1-6,.,TGCGCCAGCCGAAGTGGCGAGGATTCACCCCTCCACTTT,CASRSGEDSPLHF
few,15,TRBV19,TRBJ2-3,TRBD1,TGTGCCAGTAGTGCCGGACAGGTGAGGACAGATACGCAGTATTTT,CASSAGQVRTDTQYF
.,18,TRBV28,TRBJ2-4,.,TGTGCCAGCAGTCCCGACAGCCTCCTTAGCCTAGCCAAAAACATTCAGTACTTC,CASSPDSLLSLAKNIQYF
.,19,TRBV5-4,TRBJ2-7,TRBD2,TGTGCCAGCAGCTCGGAACGCCTAGGACTAGCGGGAGGGCCGCGCGAGCAGTACTTC,CASSSERLGLAGGPREQYF
.,12,TRBV24-1,TRBJ1-5,.,TGTGCCACCAGTAACTACAATCAGCCCCAGCATTTT,CATSNYNQPQHF
.,15,TRBV7-2,TRBJ2-1,TRBD2,TGTGCCAGCAGTCCAACCGGGACTAGCTACAATGAGCAGTTCTTC,CASSPTGTSYNEQFF
.,14,TRBV9,TRBJ1-1,.,TGTGCCAGCAGCGCCCGACAGGCGATGACTGAAGCTTTCTTT,CASSARQAMTEAFF
.,14,TRBV9,TRBJ1-1,TRBD1,TGTGCCAGCAGCGTAGGACAGGGTAGGACTGAAGCTTTCTTT,CASSVGQGRTEAFF
.,14,TRBV11-2,TRBJ2-5,.,TGTGCCAGCAGCCTGCAGGGGCTACAAGAGACCCAGTACTTC,CASSLQGLQETQYF
.,15,TRBV10-3,TRBJ1-2,.,TGTGCCATCAGTGGCTCGAGAGACAGAAGCTATGGCTACACCTTC,CAISGSRDRSYGYTF
.,15,TRBV6-6,TRBJ2-2,.,TGTGCCAGCAGTTACCTTGGCCTCAACACCGGGGAGCTGTTTTTT,CASSYLGLNTGELFF
once,14,TRBV14,TRBJ2-6,.,TGTGCCAGCAGCCAACGGTCTGGGGCCAACGTCCTGACTTTC,CASSQRSGANVLTF
.,16,TRBV2,TRBJ1-6,.,TGTGCCAGCCGAGACAGCGATGTCTCCTATAATTCACCCCTCCACTTT,CASRDSDVSYNSPLHF
.,16,TRBV15,TRBJ2-4,.,TGTGCCACCAGCCGGGAAAGGTGGGAAGGGAGGAACATTCAGTACTTC,CATSRERWEGRNIQYF